These 16 T cell receptor beta chains originate from one sample sequenced in a study of T cells after yellow fever vaccination. TCRdb itself ran the 5' RACE reads through MiXCR, one entry per CDR3 protein. The sample yields just over 300,000 distinct CDR3 sequences, 3.6% seen once. The sample here was PBMCs, taken on the day of the yellow fever booster vaccination. The receptors derive from a man aged 18 to 30 who received the YFV17D yellow fever vaccine.

At least ten counts were recorded for this clonotype. This sequence joins TRBV7-2 and TRBJ2-5, with D possibly matching TRBD2 (5 bases). Trimming removed 0 bases from V and 7 bases from J, with 12 bases in between. Per the germline V gene, CDR1 is SGHTA and CDR2 is FQGNSA. There are 14 residues in the CDR3. CDR3 in DNA: TGTGCCAGCAGCTTAGCGACGGGGAGCGGGACCCAGTACTTC. Encoded protein: CASSLATGSGTQYF. Based on the CDR3 plus reference TRBV7-2 and TRBJ2-5, the full variable domain is GAGVSQSPSNKVTEKGKDVELRCDPISGHTALYWYRQSLGQGLEFLIYFQGNSAPDKSGLPSDRFSAERTGGSVSTLTIQRTQQEDSAVYLCASSLATGSGTQYFGPGTRLLVL.

This clonotype was seen many times. The V and J genes are TRBV20-1 and TRBJ2-5, with 11 bases that match TRBD1. Trimming cost V 3 bases and J 5 bases; bases outside gene matches: 5. The CDR3 is 14 residues long. Germline V gene sequence: CDR1 DFQATT, CDR2 SNEGSKA (reference sequence). CDR3 protein: CSASRTGGAETQYF. In DNA form, the CDR3 reads TGCAGTGCTAGCAGGACAGGGGGCGCGGAGACCCAGTACTTC.

This clonotype came up many times. The chain has TRBV20-1 and TRBJ2-5, with D uncertain. This CDR3 is built from 12 residues. Germline V CDR1 and CDR2: DFQATT, SNEGSKA (reference sequence). V gave up 4 bases and J gave up 4 bases, with 10 bases separating them. The chain's CDR3 is CSATNPGETQYF. In DNA form, the CDR3 reads TGCAGTGCTACCAATCCTGGAGAGACCCAGTACTTC.

The chain has TRBV29-1 and TRBJ2-7, with 15 bases that match TRBD2. The germline V gene encodes CDR1 SQVTM and CDR2 ANQGSEA. The V gene end was trimmed by 6 bases and the J gene end by 6 bases; junction bases not matched to a gene: 6. The CDR3 covers 14 residues. The CDR3 nucleotides read TGCAGCGTCCGGACTAGCGGGGGGGCAAGCGAGCAGTACGTC. It codes for CSVRTSGGASEQYV.

This clonotype has a count of ten or more. The chain has TRBV5-5 and TRBJ2-7, with no clear D. In germline, CDR1 is SGHKS, CDR2 YYEKEE (reference sequence). CDR3 size: 13 residues. Trimming stripped 0 bases from V and 6 bases from J, with 10 bases between. In DNA form, the CDR3 reads TGTGCCAGCAGCTTGGACCTGGGGATCGAGCAGTACTTC. It is translated as CASSLDLGIEQYF.

Many counts were recorded for this clonotype. V gene TRBV15 combines with J gene TRBJ2-4; 8 positions match TRBD2. This CDR3 region has 15 residues. Germline CDR1 LNHNV, CDR2 YYDKDF (reference sequence). The J segment lost 3 bases and the V segment lost 5 bases, leaving 6 bases of the junction unmatched. The CDR3 reads CATSGGAGVKNIQYF. CDR3 DNA sequence: TGTGCCACCAGCGGCGGAGCGGGGGTCAAAAACATTCAGTACTTC.

The table lists this clonotype with many counts. J is TRBJ2-7 and V is TRBV28; TRBD2 agrees at 8 bases. The junction had 12 bases not matched to a gene; V was cut back by 4 bases and J by 4 bases. The CDR3 has 16 amino acids. Germline CDR1 reads MDHEN; CDR2 reads SYDVKM. The CDR3 is CASSSRAGDRLYEQYV. The CDR3 region has the DNA TGTGCCAGCAGTTCCCGAGCGGGGGATAGGCTTTACGAGCAGTACGTC.

V and J are TRBV30 and TRBJ2-6, with a weak D call TRBD2 (5 bases). Germline-derived CDR1 and CDR2 are GTSNPN and SVGIG (reference sequence). Trimming shortened V by 7 bases and J by 0 bases, and 7 bases separated the two germline ends. The length of the CDR3 is 13 residues. The CDR3 reads CASGFSGANVLTF. The CDR3, as DNA: TGTGCCTCGGGGTTCTCTGGGGCCAACGTCCTGACTTTC.

This clonotype was picked up many times. The J gene is TRBJ2-1, the V gene TRBV5-1, with 11 bases fitting TRBD2. The CDR3 runs 16 residues. Trimming at V came to 0 bases and at J to 9 bases, leaving 8 bases not matched to a gene. CDR1 and CDR2 (germline): SGHRS, YFSETQ. The CDR3 is CASSLDQLAGGSEQFF. Here the CDR3 DNA reads TGCGCCAGCAGCTTGGATCAGCTAGCGGGGGGCTCTGAGCAGTTCTTC.

This clonotype was seen at least ten times. The chain has TRBV10-3 and TRBJ2-7; weak D call: TRBD1 (6 bases). The CDR3 consists of 15 residues. V was trimmed by 10 bases and J by 2 bases, leaving 21 bases between them. Germline values: CDR1 ENHRY, CDR2 SYGVKD. The CDR3 bases are TGTGCCACCCATCCCGGACAGCCGTTGCCCTACGAGCAGTACTTC. Amino acid sequence: CATHPGQPLPYEQYF.

V and J are TRBV28 and TRBJ1-6; possibly TRBD1 for D (6 bases). The V and J ends lost 6 bases and 12 bases respectively, with 18 bases between them. The germline CDR1 and CDR2 sequences are MDHEN and SYDVKM. The CDR3 totals 14 residues. The CDR3 coding sequence is TGTGCCAGCAGGCCCGGACAGTCACGGGGACCCCTCCACTTT. Its translation is CASRPGQSRGPLHF.

This clonotype was detected a few times. This chain connects TRBV28 to TRBJ1-2; D might be TRBD1 (5 bases). The V end lost 8 bases, the J end lost 4 bases, and 11 bases lay between the germline ends. This CDR3 comprises 12 residues. Germline V gene lookup returns CDR1 MDHEN and CDR2 SYDVKM. The CDR3: CASEEGIYGYTF. Written as DNA, the CDR3 is TGTGCCAGCGAGGAGGGGATCTATGGCTACACCTTC.

In this sample, this clonotype turned up many times. The V gene is TRBV20-1, the J gene TRBJ2-7, with a weak D call TRBD2 (6 bases). Germline V CDR1 and CDR2: DFQATT, SNEGSKA (reference sequence). Trimming took off 2 bases at V and 4 bases at J, with 15 bases between the two ends. The length of the CDR3 is 14 residues. Written as DNA, the CDR3 is TGCAGTGCTAGACGCGGGGCTTCGGGTTACGAGCAGTACTTC. Encoded protein: CSARRGASGYEQYF.

The V and J genes are TRBV29-1 and TRBJ2-7, with 8 positions matching TRBD1. The CDR3 spans 14 residues. The ends lost 1 base at V and 3 bases at J; junction bases unmatched: 5. Germline CDR1 reads SQVTM; CDR2 reads ANQGSEA. Here the CDR3 DNA reads TGCAGCGTTGAAGGCTCAGGACAGGGCTACGAGCAGTACTTC. Protein sequence: CSVEGSGQGYEQYF.

The chain combines TRBV5-1 with TRBJ2-5; 10 bases agree with TRBD1. This CDR3 is 14 amino acids long. J gave up 4 bases and V 3 bases, and 3 bases lay outside the gene matches. From germline, CDR1 is SGHRS and CDR2 YFSETQ. The CDR3 is CASSWGQGIETQYF. CDR3 nucleotide sequence: TGCGCCAGCAGCTGGGGACAGGGGATAGAGACCCAGTACTTC.

The chain recombines TRBV20-1 with TRBJ2-1; D may be TRBD1 (6 bases). Trimming pared 3 bases from V and 4 bases from J, leaving 10 bases between. This CDR3 contains 13 residues. CDR1 is DFQATT, CDR2 SNEGSKA, per germline (reference sequence). CDR3 residues: CSASPDRYNEQFF. The CDR3 DNA follows: TGCAGTGCTAGCCCCGACAGGTACAATGAGCAGTTCTTC.